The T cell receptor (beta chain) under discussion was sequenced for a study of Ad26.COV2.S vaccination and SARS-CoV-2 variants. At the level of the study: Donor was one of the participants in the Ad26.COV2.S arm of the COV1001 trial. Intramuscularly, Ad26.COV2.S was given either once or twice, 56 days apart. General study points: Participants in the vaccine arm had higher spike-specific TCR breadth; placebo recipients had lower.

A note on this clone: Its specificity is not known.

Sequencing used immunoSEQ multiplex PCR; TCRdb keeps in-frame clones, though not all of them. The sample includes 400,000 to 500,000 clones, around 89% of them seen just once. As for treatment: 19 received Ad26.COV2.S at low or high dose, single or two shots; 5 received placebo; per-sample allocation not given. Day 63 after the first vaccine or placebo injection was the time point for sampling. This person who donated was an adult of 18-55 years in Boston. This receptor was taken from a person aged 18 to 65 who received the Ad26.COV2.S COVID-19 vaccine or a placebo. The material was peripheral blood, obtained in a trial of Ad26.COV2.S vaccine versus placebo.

The CDR3: CASSTYGVGVEQFF. DNA of the CDR3: TGTGCCAGCAGCACTTACGGTGTTGGGGTTGAGCAGTTCTTC. V usage is TRBV7-2 and J usage is TRBJ2-1; D uncertain. CDR1 and CDR2 (germline): SGHTA, FQGNSA. This CDR3 region has 14 residues. Trimming took 5 bases from V and 9 from J, leaving 17 bases between them.